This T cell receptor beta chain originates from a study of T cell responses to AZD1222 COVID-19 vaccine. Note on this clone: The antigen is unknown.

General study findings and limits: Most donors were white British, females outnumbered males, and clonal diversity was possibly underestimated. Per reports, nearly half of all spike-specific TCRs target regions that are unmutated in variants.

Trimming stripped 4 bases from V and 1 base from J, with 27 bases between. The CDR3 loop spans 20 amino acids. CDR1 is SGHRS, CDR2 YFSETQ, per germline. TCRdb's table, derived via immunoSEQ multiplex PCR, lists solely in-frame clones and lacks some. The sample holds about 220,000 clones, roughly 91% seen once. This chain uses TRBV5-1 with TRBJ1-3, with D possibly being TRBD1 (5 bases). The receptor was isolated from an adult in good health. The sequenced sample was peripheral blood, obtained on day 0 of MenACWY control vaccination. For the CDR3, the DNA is TGCGCCAGCAGCCCCGGATCGAGGGGCAATTATCTTTTATCTGGAAACACCATATATTTT. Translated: CASSPGSRGNYLLSGNTIYF.